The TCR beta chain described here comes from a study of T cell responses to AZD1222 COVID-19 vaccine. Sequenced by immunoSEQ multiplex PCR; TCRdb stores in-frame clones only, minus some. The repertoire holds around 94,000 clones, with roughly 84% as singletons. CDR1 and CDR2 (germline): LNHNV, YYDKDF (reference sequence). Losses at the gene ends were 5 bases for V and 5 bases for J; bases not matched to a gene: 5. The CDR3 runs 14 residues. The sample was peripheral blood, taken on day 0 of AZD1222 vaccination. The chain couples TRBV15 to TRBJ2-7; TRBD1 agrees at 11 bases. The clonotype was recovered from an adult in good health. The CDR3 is CATSGGQGVDEQYF. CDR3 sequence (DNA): TGTGCCACCAGCGGGGGACAGGGGGTCGACGAGCAGTACTTC.